These 12 T cell receptor beta chains originate from one sample sequenced in a study. TCRdb processed the 5' RACE reads anew with MiXCR; each CDR3 protein has one entry. The sample carries about 6,000 distinct CDR3 sequences, 50% to 60% recorded once. The source material was naive CD4+ T cells sorted from blood. Subset meaning: naive CD4+ T cells, CD4+CD45RA+CD25-. These receptors all stem from a female donor with breast cancer.

The rearrangement links TRBV5-1 to TRBJ2-7, with D tentatively TRBD1 (6 bases). Per germline, CDR1 SGHRS and CDR2 YFSETQ. The V and J ends lost 6 bases and 0 bases respectively, with 16 bases between them. The CDR3 has 15 amino acids. CDR3 DNA sequence: TGCGCCAGCAAGGTTGGGGCAGGGGTCTCCTACGAGCAGTACTTC. Translation gives CASKVGAGVSYEQYF.

This sequence joins TRBV4-2 and TRBJ2-7; TRBD2 matches at 7 bases. J lost 5 bases, V lost 0 bases, and 7 bases had no gene match. The germline CDR1 and CDR2 sequences are LGHNA and YNFKEQ. This CDR3 spans 15 amino acids. The CDR3 DNA follows: TGTGCCAGCAGCCAAGAGGCGGGAGAGTCGGACGAGCAGTACTTC. Protein: CASSQEAGESDEQYF.

This rearrangement joins TRBV4-3 to TRBJ2-7, with D possibly being TRBD1 or TRBD2 (5 bases each). The germline V gene has CDR1 LGHNA and CDR2 YSLEER. There are 14 residues in the CDR3. The V and J ends lost 4 bases and 2 bases respectively, with 12 bases between them. CDR3 residues: CASSLGERTYEQYF. In DNA, the CDR3 is TGCGCCAGCAGCCTGGGGGAAAGAACCTACGAGCAGTACTTC.

The V and J genes are TRBV11-2 and TRBJ2-3; D not resolved. The CDR3 totals 14 residues. Trimming shortened V by 1 base and J by 2 bases, and 7 bases separated the two germline ends. CDR1 and CDR2 from the germline V gene are SGHAT and FQNNGV. CDR3 in DNA: TGTGCCAGCAGCTTAGTGGTATACACAGATACGCAGTATTTT. Protein sequence: CASSLVVYTDTQYF.

The rearrangement joins TRBV11-2 to TRBJ2-2; D not certain. Germline V gives CDR1 SGHAT, CDR2 FQNNGV. V lost 5 bases and J 5 bases, leaving 15 bases between the germline ends. The CDR3 extends over 15 amino acids. CDR3 DNA sequence: TGTGCCAGCAGCATCATTTTGCCCGGGACCGGGGAGCTGTTTTTT. It translates to CASSIILPGTGELFF.

V and J are TRBV7-2 and TRBJ2-1, with D possibly being TRBD2 (5 bases). Germline V gene data show CDR1 as SGHTA and CDR2 as FQGNSA. The CDR3 runs 16 residues. Trimming shortened V by 5 bases and J by 5 bases, and 19 bases separated the two germline ends. The CDR3 nucleotides are TGTGCCAGCAGCGCAACTACACTAGACGCCCACAATGAGCAGTTCTTC. This gives the protein CASSATTLDAHNEQFF.

The chain combines TRBV7-9 with TRBJ2-3; a weak D match, TRBD2 (6 bases). CDR3 size: 15 residues. The germline V gene has CDR1 SEHNR and CDR2 FQNEAQ (reference sequence). Trimming pared 1 base from V and 8 bases from J, leaving 16 bases between. The CDR3 spells CASSLGEASVGTQYF. CDR3 in DNA: TGTGCCAGCAGCTTAGGGGAGGCCTCAGTTGGTACGCAGTATTTT.

This chain uses TRBV15 with TRBJ1-2; TRBD1 might be the D (5 bases). With 0 bases removed from V and 2 bases from J, the gap between germline ends came to 10 bases. From germline, CDR1 is LNHNV and CDR2 YYDKDF (reference sequence). This CDR3 comprises 15 residues. The CDR3 is CATSRERGWNYGYTF. The CDR3 DNA reads as TGTGCCACCAGCAGAGAGCGGGGGTGGAACTATGGCTACACCTTC.

V usage is TRBV7-2 and J usage is TRBJ2-7; 9 nucleotides line up with TRBD2. The CDR3 length is 14 residues. Trimming cost V 3 bases and J 5 bases; bases outside gene matches: 5. Germline values: CDR1 SGHTA, CDR2 FQGNSA. The CDR3 here is CASSFSGRSNEQYF. CDR3 in DNA: TGTGCCAGCAGCTTTAGCGGGAGATCTAACGAGCAGTACTTC.

This sequence joins TRBV20-1 and TRBJ2-5, with D unclear. Between the trimmed V and J ends, which lost 5 bases and 2 bases, there was a span of 12 bases. The CDR3 runs to 13 residues. The germline gives CDR1 DFQATT, CDR2 SNEGSKA (reference sequence). CDR3 protein: CSADELRQETQYF. CDR3 bases: TGCAGTGCTGACGAGCTACGACAAGAGACCCAGTACTTC.

With regard to this clonotype: At one end the junction does not follow the germline gene, possibly because of a read error. V is TRBV4-2 and J is TRBJ2-3; 12 bases agree with TRBD2. This CDR3 is 16 amino acids long. Germline CDR1 LGHNA, CDR2 YNFKEQ. CDR3 nucleotides: TGTGCCAGCAGCCAAGAGGGACTAGCGGGCGGAGATACGCAGTGTTTT. Its protein product is CASSQEGLAGGDTQCF.

The CDR3 DNA follows: TGCAGTGCAAAAGAGGGACGGCGGGGCGGCTACACCTTC. Residues: CSAKEGRRGGYTF. The V call is TRBV20-1, the J call TRBJ1-2; TRBD1 might be the D (5 bases). V dropped 6 bases and J dropped 8 bases, with 19 bases sitting between them. There are 13 residues in the CDR3. Germline V gene data show CDR1 as DFQATT and CDR2 as SNEGSKA (reference sequence).